This TCR beta chain stems from a study of beta chain features in type 1 diabetes. General study findings and limits: Type 1 diabetes patients had moderately but significantly shorter TCRB CDR3s in all four CD4+ subsets. Any PCR bias toward short templates would affect both groups alike.

In regard to this clone: Its antigen is unidentified.

The germline gives CDR1 SGHRS, CDR2 YFSETQ. Trimming removed 4 bases from V and 2 bases from J; junction bases left unmatched: 6. The CDR3 length is 14 residues. One heparinised blood draw averaging around 100 mL was given by each donor. As every portion of the isolated RNA was reverse transcribed, the sequencing read expressed TCRB transcripts. Libraries were prepared by immunoSEQ multiplex PCR; TCRdb keeps only in-frame clonotypes and omits some of them. Among hundreds of thousands of clones listed, around 9% were seen once. The clonotype originates from a man younger than 40 with type 1 diabetes. The material sequenced was central memory CD4+ T cells from blood. The chain recombines TRBV5-1 with TRBJ2-7; 7 bases fit TRBD1. In DNA, the CDR3 is TGCGCCAGCAGCCGACAGGGAGAAACCTACGAGCAGTACTTC. Translating gives CASSRQGETYEQYF. Filled out from reference TRBV5-1 and TRBJ2-7, the complete variable domain reads KAGVTQTPRYLIKTRGQQVTLSCSPISGHRSVSWYQQTPGQGLQFLFEYFSETQRNKGNFPGRFSGRQFSNSRSEMNVSTLELGDSALYLCASSRQGETYEQYFGPGTRLTVT.